The T cell receptor (beta chain) described here comes from a study of a mutant IDH1 vaccine in newly diagnosed glioma. Across the whole study: Patients were started on vaccination 4-6 weeks after radiotherapy alone, or with temozolomide cycles. Receipt of radiotherapy, temozolomide, or both preceded the study, and most received both.

TCRdb keeps only in-frame clones here, not all; method: immunoSEQ multiplex PCR. Of approximately 66,000 clones in the sample, roughly 84% were seen once. Overall study findings and caveats: Patients mounted vaccine-induced immune responses in around 93% of cases. Pseudoprogression seemed unlinked to shifts in top peripheral T cell clonotypes.

The time point here: week 35, safety follow-up. Mutant IDH1 20-mer peptide, at 300 ug, made up each vaccine dose, with topical imiquimod. With respect to this clone: Its matching antigen is unknown.

Sequenced here: PBMCs, sampled from a glioma patient whose treatment included an IDH1 peptide vaccine. This sequence was found in a young man with glioma.

The CDR3 sequence is CAIRGLTGERAFF. Written as DNA, the CDR3 is TGTGCCATCAGAGGATTAACAGGGGAACGGGCTTTCTTT. The V gene is TRBV10-3, the J gene TRBJ1-1; 7 positions agree with TRBD1. From germline, CDR1 is ENHRY and CDR2 SYGVKD. Trimming took 6 bases from V and 11 from J; bases not matched to a gene: 12. This CDR3 is 13 amino acids long.